This is a list of T cell receptor beta chains from one sample in a study of T cell responses to AZD1222 COVID-19 vaccine. Produced via immunoSEQ multiplex PCR; TCRdb's table is partial and in-frame only. Found here are some 130,000 clones, 88% of them singletons; the top ten hold 7.6%. Specimen: peripheral blood, collected on day 0 of AZD1222 vaccination. The origin of the receptors is an adult in good health. The CDR3 runs from the conserved cysteine through the conserved F or W. The D gene is left open where the match is weak. A row's size may be missing; if present it is once, few, many or a size class.

CDR3nt | CDR3aa | len | v_gene | abundance | j_gene | d_gene
TGCGCCAGCAGCTTCGAGGCTGGCTATCAGCCCCAGCATTTT | CASSFEAGYQPQHF | 14 | TRBV5-1 | NA | TRBJ1-5 | NA
TGTGCCAGCAGCGCCCGCGGGGTAGCCAAAAACATTCAGTACTTC | CASSARGVAKNIQYF | 15 | TRBV9 | NA | TRBJ2-4 | NA
TGCGCCAGCAGCCCGTCACTAGCGGCCGTTTACAATGAGCAGTTCTTC | CASSPSLAAVYNEQFF | 16 | TRBV5-1 | NA | TRBJ2-1 | TRBD2
TGTGCCAGTAGTCGGGACAGGGGTAATTCACCCCTCCACTTT | CASSRDRGNSPLHF | 14 | TRBV19 | NA | TRBJ1-6 | TRBD1
TGTGCCAGCAGCTTAGGGCAGGGGGCCTACGAGCAGTACTTC | CASSLGQGAYEQYF | 14 | TRBV11-2 | NA | TRBJ2-7 | TRBD1
TGTGCCAGCAGCCCCCTAGCGGGAAGTTCCCCAGATACGCAGTATTTT | CASSPLAGSSPDTQYF | 16 | TRBV3-1/TRBV3-2 | NA | TRBJ2-3 | TRBD2
TGTGCCAGCACCGGACACTTACAAGAGACCCAGTACTTC | CASTGHLQETQYF | 13 | TRBV2 | NA | TRBJ2-5 | NA
TGTGCCAGCACCTGGGGGCTAGCAAGCACAGATACGCAGTATTTT | CASTWGLASTDTQYF | 15 | TRBV7-6 | NA | TRBJ2-3 | NA
TGTGCCAGCAGTGCCACCCGGACCGGGCTGGCTGGAAACACCATATATTTT | CASSATRTGLAGNTIYF | 17 | TRBV28 | NA | TRBJ1-3 | NA
TGCAGCGTAACCCAGGGGGGCGACTACGAGCAGTACTTC | CSVTQGGDYEQYF | 13 | TRBV29-1 | NA | TRBJ2-7 | NA
TGTGCCAGCAGGACTGCAGGGGGCAATACGCAGTATTTT | CASRTAGGNTQYF | 13 | TRBV6-5 | NA | TRBJ2-3 | TRBD1
TGTGCCAGCTCATCAGGGGCTTCTGGAAACACCATATATTTT | CASSSGASGNTIYF | 14 | TRBV18 | NA | TRBJ1-3 | NA
TGTGCCAGCAGTGCGTCAGGGTCCCAGCCCCAGCATTTT | CASSASGSQPQHF | 13 | TRBV6-4 | NA | TRBJ1-5 | NA
TGTGCCAGTAGTATTCAGGGGGCAGATACGCAGTATTTT | CASSIQGADTQYF | 13 | TRBV19 | NA | TRBJ2-3 | TRBD1
TGTGCCAGCAACGGACACGAAGCTAACTATGGCTACACCTTC | CASNGHEANYGYTF | 14 | TRBV3-1/TRBV3-2 | once | TRBJ1-2 | NA
TGCGCCAGCAGCTCCGCTTCGATAGCGGGGGGGCGGGTCAATGAGCAGTTCTTC | CASSSASIAGGRVNEQFF | 18 | TRBV5-1 | NA | TRBJ2-1 | TRBD2
TGTGCCAGCACCTCCATCAAGGGAGGCAATCAGCCCCAGCATTTT | CASTSIKGGNQPQHF | 15 | TRBV21-1 | NA | TRBJ1-5 | NA
TGTGCCAGCAGCTTTCCCCCGACTGAAGCTTTCTTT | CASSFPPTEAFF | 12 | TRBV7-6 | NA | TRBJ1-1 | NA
TGCAGTGCTAGTCTTTCCGTTACTGGGCGGGGTGAGCAGTTCTTC | CSASLSVTGRGEQFF | 15 | TRBV20-1 | once | TRBJ2-1 | NA
TGTGCCAGCAGTTACGTGGGAGTGAGCACAGATACGCAGTATTTT | CASSYVGVSTDTQYF | 15 | TRBV6-5 | NA | TRBJ2-3 | NA
TGTGCCAGCAGTTGGCAGGGGAGCTCCTACGAGCAGTACTTC | CASSWQGSSYEQYF | 14 | TRBV28 | once | TRBJ2-7 | NA
TGTGCCAGCAGTGACGGGGGGCCCTACGGTGGCTACACCTTC | CASSDGGPYGGYTF | 14 | TRBV6-4 | few | TRBJ1-2 | NA
TGTGCCAGCTCACCGCTAGCGGGTTCCTACAATGAGCAGTTCTTC | CASSPLAGSYNEQFF | 15 | TRBV18 | NA | TRBJ2-1 | TRBD2
TGTGCCTGGAGTGGGGGGACGGTCAATCAGCCCCAGCATTTT | CAWSGGTVNQPQHF | 14 | TRBV30 | once | TRBJ1-5 | NA
TGTGCCAGCAGCCTGACTTACACAGATACGCAGTATTTT | CASSLTYTDTQYF | 13 | TRBV14 | NA | TRBJ2-3 | NA
TGTGCCAGCAGCCAAGGAGGGGGTAGACTCACAGATACGCAGTATTTT | CASSQGGGRLTDTQYF | 16 | TRBV3-1/TRBV3-2 | NA | TRBJ2-3 | NA
TGCGCCAGCAGCTCGGGGACAGGGATGGATACGCAGTATTTT | CASSSGTGMDTQYF | 14 | TRBV5-1 | NA | TRBJ2-3 | TRBD1
TGTGCCAGCTCTCGGCCGGGACTTACTTCTGGAAACACCATATATTTT | CASSRPGLTSGNTIYF | 16 | TRBV18 | NA | TRBJ1-3 | NA
TGTGCCATCAGCACGCGGACTAGCGGGAGTTCAGGTGAGCAGTTCTTC | CAISTRTSGSSGEQFF | 16 | TRBV10-3 | NA | TRBJ2-1 | TRBD2
TGTGCCAGCAGCACCCACTCGGGGGTGAACACTGAAGCTTTCTTT | CASSTHSGVNTEAFF | 15 | TRBV11-2 | once | TRBJ1-1 | NA
TGTGCCAGCAGTCGACTAGCGGGGGCTCAAGAGACCCAGTACTTC | CASSRLAGAQETQYF | 15 | TRBV28 | few | TRBJ2-5 | TRBD2
TGTGCCAGCAGTGACAATTTACAGGGGTTGAGGAATCAGCCCCAGCATTTT | CASSDNLQGLRNQPQHF | 17 | TRBV27 | NA | TRBJ1-5 | TRBD1
TGTGCCAGCAGTTCTGACAGGGGCTATGGCTACACCTTC | CASSSDRGYGYTF | 13 | TRBV12-3/TRBV12-4 | NA | TRBJ1-2 | TRBD1
TGTGCCAGCGCGGGACAGGGGTCAGAGACCCAGTACTTC | CASAGQGSETQYF | 13 | TRBV11-2 | NA | TRBJ2-5 | TRBD1
TGCGCCAGCAGGCTGACAGGGGGCGCTGAAGCTTTCTTT | CASRLTGGAEAFF | 13 | TRBV5-1 | NA | TRBJ1-1 | TRBD1
TGCGCTGACAGGGCCCTGGGGGTAGAGACCCAGTACTTC | CADRALGVETQYF | 13 | TRBV5-4 | NA | TRBJ2-5 | TRBD1
TGTGCCAGCAGTACCCAGATTCCTAGCGAGCAGTACTTC | CASSTQIPSEQYF | 13 | TRBV25-1 | NA | TRBJ2-7 | NA
TGCGCCAGCAGCCAAGTCGGGACTAGCGGGCAACTAGCCAAAAACATTCAGTACTTC | CASSQVGTSGQLAKNIQYF | 19 | TRBV4-1 | NA | TRBJ2-4 | TRBD2
TGTGCCAGCAGCGCCGGGACTGACGGAAACACCATATATTTT | CASSAGTDGNTIYF | 14 | TRBV9 | NA | TRBJ1-3 | NA
TGTGCCTGGAGGCCCCTGGGCAGGGGGCCTGAACAGCCCCAGCATTTT | CAWRPLGRGPEQPQHF | 16 | TRBV30 | NA | TRBJ1-5 | TRBD1
TGTGCCAGCAGTGATGCGCCCGGGACAGCCTCTGGAAACACCATATATTTT | CASSDAPGTASGNTIYF | 17 | TRBV2 | NA | TRBJ1-3 | TRBD1